This T cell receptor beta chain was sequenced in a study of blood T cell repertoires in COVID-19 (TCRdb year 2020). Regarding the complete study: Samples covering the acute and convalescent phases of COVID-19 were provided by collaborators in the United States, Italy and Spain. The material from the prospective study consisted of cDNA or gDNA derived from T cells, B-cell-depleted T cells, or PBMCs. Deeply sampled blood TCRbeta repertoires from subjects exposed to, actively infected with, or recovered from COVID-19 were included in the dataset. The repertoires were made available in a free public database intended to serve as a resource for research on the immune response to SARS-CoV-2. Samples came from the ongoing ImmuneRACE study (first 160 participants) plus 1,254 subjects from 6 global collaborators. Nearly every sample came with metadata listing a de-identified subject ID, COVID-19 status, age in years and sex. Where HLA class I and class II types were available, the types were taken from metadata supplied by the sample provider, not from assay-based typing.

As for this clone: The antigen it binds to is not known. Base qualities are not at hand, and no much larger clone is one base apart.

The CDR3 goes from the cysteine to the phenylalanine over 16 residues. The sequence is cut down to CDR3 DNA, 48 bases in frame from base 1. The germline V gene sets CDR1 to KGHSH and CDR2 to LQKENI. The V end gives up 3 bases and the J end 2 bases, leaving 8 bases in the junction not matched to a gene. The investigation overall reported the following: The amount of clinical and demographic metadata varied by source and participant and was provided uncurated.

The collaborating institutions used their own protocols to collect whole blood in K2EDTA tubes. Collaborator samples were shipped for TCRbeta analysis as frozen whole blood, isolated PBMCs, or DNA extracted from either sample type. The immunoSEQ Assay, a bias-controlled multiplex PCR, was used to amplify TCRbeta CDR3 regions from genomic DNA. In the source study's methods: The number of nucleated cells in each sample was estimated from the amplification of reference gene primers within the assay. To quantify the absolute abundance of each unique TCRbeta CDR3 rearrangement, sequence reads were collapsed and filtered. Productive Simpson clonality was computed per sample as the square root of Simpson's diversity index over productive rearrangements. TCRdb mirrors the immuneACCESS table, restricted to in-frame sequences. Some clones are absent from its copies; in checked studies, under half trace to an unresolved V gene, and the reason for the others is unknown. That table gives V, J and clone size, and the DNA gave D and trimming. Across this sample there are about 160,000 clones, with roughly 77% seen only once. Of the sample, 11% is held by the ten largest clones.

Material: peripheral blood. The sequence links TRBV18 to TRBJ2-5; 8 central nucleotides agree with TRBD2. This sequence was found in a human donor in a cohort sampled during active COVID-19. The sequence in DNA is TGTGCCAGCTCACCCTCCCTCGCGGGGGGACAAGAGACCCAGTACTTC. It translates as CASSPSLAGGQETQYF.